The rows below give T cell receptor beta chains drawn from one sample of a study of vaccination and CD4 T cells after COVID-19. TCRdb used MiXCR to reprocess the PCR reads, holding one entry per CDR3 protein. This sample yields 7,000 or so distinct CDR3 sequences, of which less than 35% are seen a single time; roughly 20% belongs to the top ten. For these receptors, no antigen is known. Material for sequencing was CD4+ T cells from blood, cultured in vitro. These receptors all come from a human donor in good health. Both conserved end residues are trimmed from each CDR3. Fields, in order: D gene, CDR3 length, V gene, CDR3 protein. D genes are given only for firm matches.

TRBD2 14 TRBV12-3/TRBV12-4 ASSSPSGGAYDTQY
- 10 TRBV20-1 SAATSNYGYT
TRBD2 13 TRBV27 ASRRSGTSTDTQY
- 13 TRBV7-2 ASSSPGASSYEQY
- 9 TRBV11-2 ASSLGRVLT
- 13 TRBV6-4 ASSKEGASNQPQH
TRBD1 13 TRBV19 ASSTGQGVPDTQY
- 14 TRBV4-3 ASSQELLVIGNTIY
TRBD2 13 TRBV27 ASSFRAGYTGELF
TRBD2 14 TRBV2 ASSDYLAGGPETQY
- 10 TRBV7-9 ASSLTGNGYT
- 13 TRBV20-1 SASADFWAVTEAF
TRBD1 12 TRBV10-1 ASNSGQGGETQY
- 11 TRBV18 ASSHGPSQPRH
TRBD2 15 TRBV4-3 ASSQVAGGPRTGELF
TRBD2 16 TRBV11-2 ASSSLTSGGTAKNIQY
TRBD1 15 TRBV28 ASSSGQGALLNYGYT
- 13 TRBV20-1 SASDRWGYNSPLH
TRBD1 18 TRBV20-1 SARGSSGQGRDYSNQPQH
TRBD1 12 TRBV20-1 SATTTGIGETQY
- 14 TRBV10-3 AISESRLVGAYEQY
TRBD1 12 TRBV2 ASSGDRVTNEQF
TRBD1 13 TRBV20-1 SARETGTHNQPQH
TRBD1 16 TRBV7-2 ASSFYPDRGRANYGYT
TRBD1 15 TRBV5-8 ASSSWQLGQVYYGYT
- 13 TRBV28 ASRFRGRLGQPQH
- 14 TRBV6-5 ASSLLGLTSTDTQY
- 12 TRBV7-2 ASSSKGGGYEQY
- 12 TRBV5-1 ASSFGSLVETQY
TRBD1 11 TRBV2 ASRGTGNHEQY
- 11 TRBV2 ASSEGTNEKLF
- 17 TRBV6-5 ASSYSTTDDSLSNQPQH
- 13 TRBV20-1 SASPGHLRGQPQH
- 12 TRBV19 ASTRSSGANVLT
TRBD1 11 TRBV7-2 ASRDRRGPGYT
- 12 TRBV5-1 ASSLAVDVSEQF
TRBD1 8 TRBV20-1 SAWDSEAF
TRBD1 12 TRBV7-9 ASSLRQGGSPLH
- 15 TRBV20-1 SASYRGGQMINYGYT
- 14 TRBV6-1 ASSRLLTASNQPQH